This T cell receptor beta chain was captured in a study of blood T cell repertoires in COVID-19. Study-level information: COVID-19 samples, acute and convalescent, were from the United States, Italy and Spain. Sources were T cells, B-cell-depleted T cells, or PBMCs; the material itself was cDNA or gDNA.

The ends lost 9 bases at V and 7 bases at J; junction bases unmatched: 8. The CDR3 runs 13 residues. The V gene's germline CDR1 is KGHDR and CDR2 SFDVKD. Per the original data handling: Counts of nucleated cells, estimated from reference gene primer amplification, were obtained. Here immunoSEQ multiplex PCR was the method, and the copy in TCRdb shows in-frame clones only, minus some. That table is the source of V, J and clone size, and D and trimming were worked out from the DNA. The repertoire holds tens of thousands of clones, with approximately 80% as singletons. The sequence was obtained from a man older than 75 with active or convalescent COVID-19. Sequencing was carried out using peripheral blood. The V and J genes are TRBV24-1 and TRBJ1-5; TRBD1 matches 7 bases. CDR3 sequence (DNA): TGTGCCACCTCTGCTGCACAGGGGCAGCCCCAGCATTTT. Its translation: CATSAAQGQPQHF.